Listed below are T cell receptor beta chains from one sample, sequenced in a study of post-analysis software for immune sequencing data. MiXCR, run by TCRdb on the PCR reads, gives a single entry per CDR3 protein. The sample records fewer than 600,000 distinct CDR3 sequences, 45% being singletons. The sequenced material came from blood. All receptors come from a girl aged 10 to 17 with multiple sclerosis. The CDR3 runs from the conserved cysteine through the conserved F or W. D genes are given only for firm matches. Only some rows state a clone size, as once, few, many or a class for expanded clones.

d_call clone_size j_call v_call cdr3_aa cdr3_nt
TRBD1 few TRBJ2-4 TRBV16 CASSHRGKENIQYF TGTGCCAGCAGTCACAGGGGAAAGGAAAACATTCAGTACTTC
TRBD1 - TRBJ1-5 TRBV9 CASSVEGTENQPQHF TGTGCCAGCAGCGTAGAGGGGACAGAGAATCAGCCCCAGCATTTT
TRBD1 - TRBJ2-7 TRBV4-1 CASSAGQGKGLSYEQYF TGCGCCAGCAGCGCGGGACAGGGGAAGGGATTATCCTACGAGCAGTACTTC
- - TRBJ2-1 TRBV4-2 CASSQGLDNEQFF TGTGCCAGCAGCCAAGGGCTAGACAATGAGCAGTTCTTC
TRBD2 many TRBJ2-3 TRBV5-1 CASSLTSGGTDTQYF TGTGCCAGCAGTTTAACTAGCGGGGGCACAGATACGCAGTATTTT
- - TRBJ2-7 TRBV10-3 CAISFHPVGTKTYEQYF TGTGCCATCAGTTTCCACCCAGTGGGGACGAAGACCTACGAGCAGTACTTC
- - TRBJ2-4 TRBV7-2 CASSFYATEAKNIQYF TGTGCCAGCAGCTTTTACGCGACAGAAGCCAAAAACATTCAGTACTTC
TRBD1 - TRBJ1-2 TRBV20-1 CSARALDREGGYTF TGCAGTGCTAGAGCCTTGGACAGGGAGGGTGGCTACACCTTC
- few TRBJ1-2 TRBV12-3/TRBV12-4 CASSAPLTGFDYGYTF TGTGCCAGCAGTGCCCCCCTCACAGGGTTTGACTATGGCTACACCTTC
- once TRBJ1-6 TRBV5-1 CASSPVSYNSPLHF TGCGCCAGCAGCCCAGTCTCCTATAATTCACCCCTCCACTTT
- few TRBJ2-7 TRBV29-1 CSVESLVAGGEYEQYF TGCAGCGTTGAATCATTAGTGGCCGGGGGCGAGTACGAGCAGTACTTC
- - TRBJ1-2 TRBV5-1 CAGSTGHKDYGYTF TGCGCCGGCAGCACAGGGCATAAGGACTATGGCTACACCTTC
TRBD2 - TRBJ2-3 TRBV28 CACGGRATDTQYF TGTGCTTGTGGCGGGAGGGCCACGGATACGCAGTATTTT
TRBD2 - TRBJ2-1 TRBV3-1 CASSPLAGTYNEQFF TGTGCCAGCAGCCCCCTAGCGGGAACCTACAATGAGCAGTTCTTC
TRBD2 - TRBJ2-3 TRBV6-5 CASSSGRGSGSYADTQYF TGTGCCAGCAGTTCCGGTCGCGGTAGCGGGAGTTATGCAGATACGCAGTATTTT
- - TRBJ1-2 TRBV7-9 CASSPPRVNYGYTF TGTGCCAGCAGCCCCCCGAGGGTTAACTATGGCTACACCTTC
- few TRBJ2-1 TRBV12-3/TRBV12-4 CASSLEGENYNEQFF TGTGCCAGCAGTTTAGAGGGGGAGAACTACAATGAGCAGTTCTTC
TRBD1 few TRBJ1-4 TRBV2 CASSRDRAEKLFF TGTGCCAGCTCAAGAGACAGGGCGGAAAAACTGTTTTTT
TRBD1 few TRBJ2-6 TRBV27 CASANGTGLSGANVLTF TGTGCCAGCGCGAACGGGACAGGTCTCTCTGGGGCCAACGTCCTGACTTTC
- - TRBJ2-3 TRBV7-2 CASSPQSGTDTQYF TGTGCCAGCAGCCCGCAATCCGGCACAGATACGCAGTATTTT
- once TRBJ2-7 TRBV12-3/TRBV12-4 CASSLTRGGYEQYF TGTGCCAGCAGTTTAACAAGGGGCGGGTACGAGCAGTACTTC
TRBD1 - TRBJ2-3 TRBV24-1 CATSDSGQGSTDTQYF TGTGCCACCAGTGATAGCGGACAGGGAAGCACAGATACGCAGTATTTT
TRBD1 few TRBJ1-3 TRBV7-2 CASSLSHSGGGNTIYF TGTGCCAGCAGCTTATCTCATTCAGGGGGCGGAAACACCATATATTTT
TRBD2 - TRBJ2-7 TRBV10-3 CAISREGGVNYEQYF TGTGCCATCAGCCGGGAGGGAGGGGTGAACTACGAGCAGTACTTC
TRBD1 few TRBJ1-5 TRBV24-1 CATSEGDRETQPQHF TGTGCCACCAGTGAAGGGGACAGGGAAACCCAGCCCCAGCATTTT
- - TRBJ1-2 TRBV29-1 CSAVISGVRYGYTF TGCAGCGCCGTAATCTCAGGGGTTCGGTATGGCTACACCTTC
- few TRBJ2-5 TRBV7-9 CASSLVSGVETQYF TGTGCCAGCAGCTTAGTTTCCGGGGTAGAGACCCAGTACTTC
TRBD1 few TRBJ2-1 TRBV7-9 CASSQGDYNEQFF TGTGCCAGCAGCCAGGGGGACTACAATGAGCAGTTCTTC
TRBD2 few TRBJ2-1 TRBV12-3/TRBV12-4 CASSPTSDLSYNEQFF TGTGCCAGCAGTCCGACTAGCGATCTCTCCTACAATGAGCAGTTCTTC
- - TRBJ2-3 TRBV6-5 CASRRGQPRDTQYF TGTGCCAGCAGACGAGGACAGCCGAGGGATACGCAGTATTTT
- few TRBJ2-7 TRBV10-3 CAISESLSYEQYF TGTGCCATCAGTGAGTCGTTGTCCTACGAGCAGTACTTC
- - TRBJ2-1 TRBV4-1 CASSQDPDDPGLDEQFF TGCGCCAGCAGCCAAGATCCGGACGACCCGGGACTCGATGAGCAGTTCTTC
TRBD2 - TRBJ2-7 TRBV15 CATSGMTSGRGYEQYF TGTGCCACCAGCGGAATGACTAGCGGGAGGGGGTACGAGCAGTACTTC
- - TRBJ1-1 TRBV11-2 CASSWGRWVNTEAFF TGTGCCAGCAGCTGGGGGAGATGGGTGAACACTGAAGCTTTCTTT
- few TRBJ2-7 TRBV7-3 CASSLTRESYEQYF TGTGCCAGCAGCTTAACGAGAGAAAGCTACGAGCAGTACTTC
- few TRBJ2-1 TRBV7-3 CASSKRVTGSGYNEQFF TGTGCCAGCAGCAAGAGAGTAACAGGGTCAGGGTACAATGAGCAGTTCTTC
- once TRBJ2-1 TRBV12-3/TRBV12-4 CACSLSWGQLVVEQFF TGTGCCTGCAGTTTAAGTTGGGGGCAGCTAGTGGTTGAGCAGTTCTTC
TRBD2 few TRBJ2-7 TRBV7-2 CASSLEGASGPYEQYF TGTGCCAGCAGCTTAGAAGGGGCTAGCGGACCATACGAGCAGTACTTC
TRBD2 - TRBJ2-6 TRBV15 CATSPTGGTGANVLTF TGTGCCACCAGCCCAACGGGAGGGACTGGGGCCAACGTCCTGACTTTC
TRBD2 - TRBJ2-3 TRBV6-1 CASSGRRASGKYTDTQYF TGTGCCAGCAGTGGGAGGCGAGCTAGCGGAAAGTACACAGATACGCAGTATTTT
TRBD1 few TRBJ1-4 TRBV5-1 CASSFEPGTDNEKLFF TGCGCCAGCAGCTTTGAACCCGGGACAGATAATGAAAAACTGTTTTTT
TRBD2 few TRBJ2-7 TRBV12-3/TRBV12-4 CASSFTSGGQYF TGTGCCAGCAGTTTTACGTCGGGGGGGCAGTACTTC
- - TRBJ2-1 TRBV11-2 CASSFDTVQFF TGTGCCAGCAGCTTCGATACGGTGCAGTTCTTC
- - TRBJ2-1 TRBV3-1 CASRVGPLSTNEQFF TGTGCCAGCAGAGTAGGGCCTCTTTCGACTAATGAGCAGTTCTTC
TRBD1 - TRBJ2-5 TRBV10-3 CAISDRDRGGETQYF TGTGCCATCAGTGATCGGGACAGGGGAGGAGAGACCCAGTACTTC